This T cell receptor beta chain originates from a study of blood T cell repertoires in COVID-19. As for the study in general: COVID-19 samples from acute and convalescent phases originated in the United States, Italy and Spain. The analysed material was cDNA or gDNA that came from T cells, B-cell-depleted T cells, or PBMCs.

Germline CDR1 is SGHDT and CDR2 is YYEEEE. This CDR3 contains 16 residues. V gave up 0 bases and J gave up 5 bases, with 17 bases separating them. As handled by the study authors: The assay estimated nucleated cells by amplifying reference gene primers. Profiled with immunoSEQ multiplex PCR; TCRdb holds only in-frame clones, not every one. D and trimming come from the DNA, and the V and J calls and clone size come from that table. There are 190,000 or so clones in the sample; about 90% occur only once, and roughly 2.5% lies in the top ten. This clone was detected only a few times. The sequence was obtained from a man aged 35 to 55 with active or convalescent COVID-19. The rearrangement uses TRBV5-6 and TRBJ1-1, with D unclear. The sample taken for sequencing was peripheral blood. The CDR3 DNA reads TGTGCCAGCAGCTTGGTAGGCGGAGAGGGTTGGACTGAAGCTTTCTTT. Amino acids: CASSLVGGEGWTEAFF.